The 2 T cell receptor beta chains reported below all come from one sample, sequenced in a study of post-analysis software for immune sequencing data. Prepared libraries of TCR beta cDNA carried unique molecular identifiers. TCRdb recomputed calls from the PCR reads with MiXCR, one row per CDR3 protein. The sample contains about 770,000 distinct CDR3 sequences, around 46% of which appear only once. Study findings and constraints: Elevated frequency relative to controls characterized roughly 5 TRBV segments in patients, TRBV5-6, TRBV5-1 and TRBV20-1 among them.

The antigens these receptors bind are not known. Sequenced material: blood. All receptors derive from a girl aged 5 to 17 with multiple sclerosis.

The sample holds one count of this clonotype. The V call is TRBV19, the J call TRBJ2-7; 12 bases agree with TRBD2. The CDR3 totals 16 residues. Germline CDR1 and CDR2: LNHDA and SQIVND (reference sequence). The V and J ends lost 5 bases and 2 bases, in that order; junction bases with no gene match: 7. CDR3 protein: CASSYALAGGAYEQYF. The CDR3 DNA sequence: TGTGCCAGTAGTTATGCCCTAGCGGGAGGGGCCTACGAGCAGTACTTC.

The genes are TRBV5-1 and TRBJ2-5; TRBD2 aligns across 15 bases. J gave up 1 base and V 4 bases, and 11 bases lay outside the gene matches. Germline assignment: CDR1 SGHRS and CDR2 YFSETQ. The CDR3 sequence is 19 residues long. The CDR3 is CASSTTPGLAGGGQETQYF. As DNA, the CDR3 is TGCGCCAGCAGCACGACCCCGGGACTAGCGGGAGGCGGCCAAGAGACCCAGTACTTC.